The present entry profiles one TCR beta chain with its context. The Seattle patients, enrolled during active infection, were followed longitudinally. This sample is part of a study of blood T cell repertoires in COVID-19. About the study: The analysed material was cDNA or gDNA that came from T cells, B-cell-depleted T cells, or PBMCs.

The CDR3 covers 17 residues. Germline-derived CDR1 and CDR2 are MGHRA and YSYEKL. V shed 1 base and J 8 bases; nucleotides not matched to a gene: 8. In the study's own analysis: Estimation of nucleated cell counts was performed using reference gene primer amplification. Generated by immunoSEQ multiplex PCR, the TCRdb table keeps only in-frame clones and is missing some. For V, J and clone size, that table is used; D and trimming come from the DNA. The sample gives 410,000 or so clones, approximately 90% of which show up once; approximately 1.5% is in the top ten. This TCR came from a woman between 35 and 50 years old with COVID-19, enrolled during active disease. The sample taken for sequencing was peripheral blood. The chain recombines TRBV4-1 with TRBJ1-4; 12 bases fit TRBD1. The CDR3 protein is CASSQVPGQGASEKLFF. The CDR3, as DNA: TGCGCCAGCAGCCAAGTTCCGGGACAGGGGGCCTCCGAAAAACTGTTTTTT.